Following are 14 T cell receptor beta chains from one sample sequenced in a study of graft-versus-host responses after intestinal transplantation. Sequencing was performed with immunoSEQ multiplex PCR; in TCRdb, only in-frame clones are kept and a portion is missing. The data contain about 46,000 clones, over 85% of them seen just once; the ten biggest clones take up 5% to 6.5%. Sequencing was performed on PBMCs, taken more than 750 days after a first intestinal transplant, on the day of a second. The origin of the receptors is a human patient who received an intestinal transplant, so some T cells may come from the graft donor.

This clone occurred once. This chain joins TRBV23-1 and TRBJ2-1; D not certain. TRBV23-1 has ORF status, its function being uncertain. The CDR3 spans 17 residues. V was clipped by 3 bases and J by 0 bases, with 15 bases between them. The DNA for the CDR3 is TGCGCCAGCAGTCACGAAAGGGAAGATAGCTCCTACAATGAGCAGTTCTTC. It specifies CASSHEREDSSYNEQFF.

The J gene is TRBJ2-2, the V gene TRBV27, with D unresolved. V was trimmed by 10 bases and J by 6 bases, leaving 12 bases between them. Germline-derived CDR1 and CDR2 are MNHEY and SMNVEV (reference sequence). The CDR3 spans 12 residues. The CDR3 DNA is TGTGCCACCTCGGTAGGACCCGGGGAGCTGTTTTTT. It specifies CATSVGPGELFF.

V usage is TRBV15 and J usage is TRBJ2-7; 7 positions match TRBD2. Germline CDR1 is LNHNV and CDR2 is YYDKDF (reference sequence). The CDR3 covers 15 residues. V lost 6 bases and J lost 7; bases outside the gene matches: 15. CDR3: CATSQRREKYREQYF. The DNA of the CDR3 is TGTGCCACCAGTCAAAGGCGGGAGAAGTATCGGGAGCAGTACTTC.

The chain carries TRBV2 and TRBJ1-5; 7 bases agree with TRBD1. The germline V gene encodes CDR1 SNHLY and CDR2 FYNNEI. Germline trimming cut 6 bases from V and 3 bases from J; bases unmatched to any gene: 8. This CDR3 has 15 residues. DNA for the CDR3: TGTGCCAGCAGGGAACAGGGGAGCGTCAATCAGCCCCAGCATTTT. It is translated as CASREQGSVNQPQHF.

This sequence joins TRBV19 and TRBJ2-1; 9 bases agree with TRBD1. Germline CDR1 reads LNHDA; CDR2 reads SQIVND (reference sequence). This CDR3 is 15 amino acids long. After removal of 3 bases from V and 4 bases from J, the junction contained 4 bases not matched to a gene. This chain's CDR3 is CASSMGGTGYNEQFF. DNA for the CDR3: TGTGCCAGTAGTATGGGCGGGACAGGGTACAATGAGCAGTTCTTC. Looking up the rest from reference TRBV19 and TRBJ2-1 gives the full variable domain: DGGITQSPKYLFRKEGQNVTLSCEQNLNHDAMYWYRQDPGQGLRLIYYSQIVNDFQKGDIAEGYSVSREKKESFPLTVTSAQKNPTAFYLCASSMGGTGYNEQFFGPGTRLTVL.

V is TRBV10-1 and J is TRBJ2-3; D gene unclear. Trimming removed 6 bases at V and 2 bases at J, with 18 bases between. CDR3 size: 16 residues. From germline, CDR1 is WNHNN and CDR2 SYGVQD (reference sequence). CDR3 loop: CASSPAYAAHTDTQYF. The CDR3 coding sequence is TGCGCCAGCAGCCCCGCGTACGCGGCGCACACAGATACGCAGTATTTT.

The CDR3 nucleotides read TGTGCCTGGAGTGTAGAGGGGACGGGCACTGAAGCTTTCTTT. The encoded protein is CAWSVEGTGTEAFF. This chain uses TRBV30 with TRBJ1-1, with D possibly being TRBD1 (5 bases). CDR1 GTSNPN and CDR2 SVGIG come from the germline V gene (reference sequence). The CDR3 has 14 residues. Trimming cost V 0 bases and J 4 bases, with 12 bases left between them.

This chain links TRBV29-1 with TRBJ1-1, with D possibly being TRBD1 (6 bases). The CDR3 loop spans 11 amino acids. V dropped 6 bases and J dropped 3 bases, with 8 bases sitting between them. The germline CDR1 and CDR2 sequences are SQVTM and ANQGSEA. As DNA, the CDR3 is TGCAGCGTGGCAGGGGACACTGAAGCTTTCTTT. This encodes CSVAGDTEAFF.

This clone has only one observation. The chain employs TRBV5-5 and TRBJ1-2; no clear D gene. This CDR3 contains 14 residues. The V end was cut by 9 bases, the J end by 8 bases, with 23 bases between. Germline CDR1 and CDR2: SGHKS and YYEKEE (reference sequence). The CDR3 loop is CATQYFPRSEGYTF. For the CDR3, the DNA is TGTGCCACCCAGTACTTCCCAAGGAGTGAGGGCTACACCTTC.

The CDR3 sequence is CASSFLGDSQPQHF. The CDR3 DNA is TGTGCCAGCAGTTTTTTAGGGGACAGTCAGCCCCAGCATTTT. This chain links TRBV28 with TRBJ1-5, with TRBD1 matching over 7 bases. The CDR3 covers 14 residues. J was trimmed by 6 bases and V by 3 bases; bases with no gene match: 5. Germline V lookup: CDR1 MDHEN, CDR2 SYDVKM.

The chain couples TRBV27 to TRBJ1-5; 7 bases match TRBD1. Germline CDR1 MNHEY, CDR2 SMNVEV (reference sequence). This CDR3 region has 15 residues. V was pared by 2 bases and J by 7 bases, with 8 bases of the junction left unmatched. The CDR3 nucleotides read TGTGCCAGCAGTTTAAGGGCAGGGGGAGGCCAGCCCCAGCATTTT. Protein: CASSLRAGGGQPQHF.

The chain links TRBV7-3 to TRBJ2-5; TRBD1 might be the D (6 bases). The last part of the DNA fits TRBJ2-7 better; the J call may be wrong. This CDR3 is built from 12 residues. The germline CDR1 and CDR2 sequences are SGHTA and FQGTGA. In DNA, the CDR3 is TGTGCCAGCAGCTCCGGACAGTCCGAGCAGTACTTC. This gives the protein CASSSGQSEQYF.

The chain recombines TRBV6-6 with TRBJ1-5, with 10 bases aligning to TRBD1. The CDR3 loop spans 15 amino acids. The trim removed 0 bases at V and 5 bases at J, leaving 1 base unmatched. CDR1 is MNHNY and CDR2 is SVGAGI in the germline V gene (reference sequence). The CDR3 DNA reads TGTGCCAGCAGTTACTCGGGACAGGGGTATCAGCCCCAGCATTTT. This gives the protein CASSYSGQGYQPQHF.

This clone has just a few counts. The V call is TRBV7-9, the J call TRBJ2-2; the D gene is possibly TRBD1 (5 bases). Trimming stripped 5 bases from V and 1 base from J, with 11 bases between. Germline assignment: CDR1 SEHNR and CDR2 FQNEAQ (reference sequence). There are 15 residues in the CDR3. This CDR3 is CASSQDGQNTGELFF. CDR3 bases: TGTGCCAGCAGCCAAGATGGACAGAACACCGGGGAGCTGTTTTTT.